This T cell receptor (beta chain) was identified in a study of cytomegalovirus exposure and HLA in healthy donors. Study results and caveats: In a later analysis, at a false discovery rate of 0.05, 16,951 TCR beta sequences matched HLA alleles. Accurate HLA-A and HLA-B prediction from TCR beta sequences was reported for most subjects. An Asian-associated ancestry cluster reportedly showed fewer N-insertions than the roughly 700-donor mean in a later analysis.

The PCR was carried out with 60 Vbeta primers and 13 Jbeta primers. Per the original methods: Later reanalysis found 75 million to 95 million unique TCR beta chains, around 11 million of them shared. This table comes from immunoSEQ multiplex PCR, and its TCRdb copy is limited to in-frame clones, with some not included. V and J calls and clone size come straight from that table; D and trimming were deduced from the DNA. The sample lists roughly 100,000 clones; approximately 70% were seen once. This clone has a handful of counts. Its specificity is not known. CDR1 SGHTA and CDR2 FQGTGA come from the germline V gene. This CDR3 has 15 amino acids. J lost 4 bases, V lost 5 bases, and 7 bases had no gene match.

The chain joins TRBV7-3 to TRBJ2-5, with TRBD2 matching over 10 bases. The source is a man aged 30 to 39 in good health and CMV-seropositive. The specimen was PBMCs. The CDR3 DNA reads TGTGCCAGCAGCCAGAGCGGGGGGGCCGCAGAGACCCAGTACTTC. Translated: CASSQSGGAAETQYF.